Reported below is one T cell receptor (beta chain). What it recognizes is unknown. The junction departs from germline at one end; a sequencing error may be responsible. HTBI primers from iRepertoire and Arm-PCR of CDR3 regions yielded the TCR beta libraries. TCRdb ran MiXCR on the multiplex PCR reads and lists one entry per CDR3 protein. Of roughly 450,000 distinct CDR3 sequences in the sample, 23% were seen once. This CDR3 contains 12 residues. Per germline, CDR1 SGHTA and CDR2 FQGNSA. The sample is drawn from a study of regulatory T cells in long-lasting Graves disease. Looking at the study overall: A definition of persistent Graves' disease required over 5 years of antithyroid drugs plus positive TSH receptor antibodies. Overall study results and limits: Those with persistent Graves' had less TCR diversity than newly diagnosed patients. It was in persistent disease that TRBV28, TRBJ1-2 and TRBJ2-5 were favored.

Documented time point: persistent/refractory GD, antithyroid drugs over 5 years with positive TRAb. PBMC-derived RNA was used for the TCR library. The chain combines TRBV7-2 with TRBJ1-2, with 9 nucleotides matching TRBD1. The sample here was peripheral blood mononuclear cells (PBMCs), taken when the disease was refractory, from a patient treated with antithyroid drugs. The sequence was obtained from a female donor with Graves disease. CDR3 sequence: CASNLGDRVGTF. DNA of the CDR3: TGTGCCAGCAACTTAGGGGACAGGGTAGGCACCTTC.